Listed below are T cell receptor beta chains from one sample, sequenced in a study of neurological immune-mediated disorders. TCRdb itself ran the 5' RACE reads through MiXCR, one entry per CDR3 protein. The sample has about 74,000 distinct CDR3 sequences, 4% to 6% seen once. The sequencing input was PBMCs. The receptors stem from a man younger than 35 with multiple sclerosis. Each CDR3 is given with its conserved first and last residue. A D gene is named only where the DNA matches it firmly. Part of the rows lack a size; the others show once, few, many or a class for expanded clones.

D: .
size: many
J: TRBJ2-7
V: TRBV5-1
DNA: TGCGCCAGCAGCTTAGCTGCAGGGATTCCCTACGAGCAGTACTTC
CDR3: CASSLAAGIPYEQYF

D: TRBD2
size: many
J: TRBJ2-2
V: TRBV30
DNA: TGTGCCTGGAGTATGGTAGCGGGAGCTCCCGGGGAGCTGTTTTTT
CDR3: CAWSMVAGAPGELFF

D: .
size: .
J: TRBJ1-1
V: TRBV4-2
DNA: TGTGCCAACAGCCTTCCCGGGAATGAAGCTTTCTTT
CDR3: CANSLPGNEAFF

D: .
size: many
J: TRBJ2-7
V: TRBV5-1
DNA: TGCGCCAGCAGCTTCTCAGGGGATCGCGAGCAGTACTTC
CDR3: CASSFSGDREQYF

D: TRBD1
size: many
J: TRBJ1-5
V: TRBV7-2
DNA: TGTGCCAGCAGCTCTCCTATGACAGGGGGAGTGGGGAATCAGCCCCAGCATTTT
CDR3: CASSSPMTGGVGNQPQHF

D: .
size: many
J: TRBJ1-4
V: TRBV12-3/TRBV12-4
DNA: TGTGCCAGCACTAAGACTTCAACTAATGAAAAACTGTTTTTT
CDR3: CASTKTSTNEKLFF

D: .
size: many
J: TRBJ2-1
V: TRBV20-1
DNA: TGCAGTGCTAGAGCGAGGAATGAGCAGTTCTTC
CDR3: CSARARNEQFF

D: .
size: .
J: TRBJ1-5
V: TRBV6-6
DNA: TGTGCCAGCAGGAGAGAGGATCCCAATCAGCCCCAGAATTTT
CDR3: CASRREDPNQPQNF

D: TRBD1
size: many
J: TRBJ1-1
V: TRBV20-1
DNA: TGCAGTTCCGACAGGGAGGCTTTCTTT
CDR3: CSSDREAFF

D: .
size: many
J: TRBJ2-7
V: TRBV10-3
DNA: TGTGCCATCAGGACGGTTGGGCCTGGGAGCGAGCAGTACTTC
CDR3: CAIRTVGPGSEQYF

D: TRBD2
size: many
J: TRBJ2-2
V: TRBV9
DNA: TGTGCCAGCAGTGTACTAGCGGGGGGGGACACCGGGGAGCTGTTTTTT
CDR3: CASSVLAGGDTGELFF

D: .
size: many
J: TRBJ2-7
V: TRBV7-2
DNA: TGTGCCAGCAGCATTGACCCACCCTACGAGCAGTACTTC
CDR3: CASSIDPPYEQYF

D: .
size: many
J: TRBJ1-1
V: TRBV5-1
DNA: TGCGCCAGCAGCCAAACAGGGCCCACTGAAGCTTTCTTT
CDR3: CASSQTGPTEAFF

D: TRBD2
size: many
J: TRBJ2-1
V: TRBV9
DNA: TGTGCCAGCACCGAACATGGGCGGCTAGCGGGAGGGGCCGAGGAGCAGTTCTTC
CDR3: CASTEHGRLAGGAEEQFF

D: TRBD1
size: many
J: TRBJ2-1
V: TRBV24-1
DNA: TGTGCCACCAGTGATTCCGGATACCGGACAGGACGAGGCAATGAGCAGTTCTTC
CDR3: CATSDSGYRTGRGNEQFF

D: .
size: .
J: TRBJ1-6
V: TRBV20-1
DNA: TGCAGTGCTAGAGTTGAGAACAGGGTGAATTCACCCCTCAACTTT
CDR3: CSARVENRVNSPLNF

D: .
size: few
J: TRBJ1-5
V: TRBV5-6
DNA: TGTGCCAGCAGCGGCAGGGAGAACAATCAGCCCCAGCATTTT
CDR3: CASSGRENNQPQHF

D: .
size: many
J: TRBJ1-3
V: TRBV7-3
DNA: TGTGCCAGCAGCTTAATGGGGTCTGGAAACACCATATATTTT
CDR3: CASSLMGSGNTIYF

D: TRBD2
size: many
J: TRBJ2-7
V: TRBV6-6
DNA: TGTGCCAGCAGTCTCTCAGCGGGAGTCTCCTACGAGCAGTACTTC
CDR3: CASSLSAGVSYEQYF

D: .
size: many
J: TRBJ2-7
V: TRBV5-1
DNA: TGCGCCAGCAGCTTGGCTCCGGGAAATTCCGACGAGCAGTACTTC
CDR3: CASSLAPGNSDEQYF

D: .
size: many
J: TRBJ2-3
V: TRBV5-1
DNA: TGCGCCAGCAGCGACGGGCCGACAGATACGCAGTATTTT
CDR3: CASSDGPTDTQYF